Following are 3 T cell receptor beta chains from one sample sequenced in a study of T-cell reconstitution after alpha-beta-depleted transplantation in children. Unique molecular identifiers were built into the TCRbeta library. TCRdb reprocessed the PCR reads with MiXCR, giving one entry per CDR3 protein. Altogether around 140,000 distinct CDR3 sequences are present, around 8.5% being singletons, with the ten largest covering approximately 18%. Source: PBMCs, mostly from graft donor cells, taken 180 days after TCRalphabeta/CD19-depleted stem cell transplant. The receptors were gathered from a female patient aged 2 to 10 who had a stem cell transplant for congenital amegakaryocytic thrombocytopenia, so the T cells may come from the graft donor.

This clonotype was found a few times. This chain joins TRBV12-3 or TRBV12-4 and TRBJ2-7, with D possibly TRBD1 on 6 matching bases. Between the trimmed V and J ends, which lost 1 base and 0 bases, there was a span of 13 bases. The CDR3 length is 16 residues. In DNA, the CDR3 is TGTGCCAGCAGTTTAGGCCACAGGGCTGACTCCTACGAGCAGTACTTC. It codes for CASSLGHRADSYEQYF.

This clonotype came up many times. The chain combines TRBV4-2 with TRBJ2-1, with D possibly being TRBD2 (6 bases). CDR1 and CDR2 (germline): LGHNA, YNFKEQ. The ends were cut back, 1 base at V and 5 bases at J, with 9 bases in the middle. CDR3 length: 14 amino acids. CDR3 bases: TGTGCCAGCAGCCAAGCGGGACTGCACAATGAGCAGTTCTTC. Translation gives CASSQAGLHNEQFF.

Many counts were recorded for this clonotype. V is TRBV10-3 and J is TRBJ1-5; 11 bases agree with TRBD1. The CDR3 is 16 residues long. V dropped 0 bases and J dropped 7; count of bases not matched to a gene: 5. Germline assignment: CDR1 ENHRY and CDR2 SYGVKD. The CDR3 DNA is TGTGCCATCAGTGAGTCGCCCGGGACAGGGGGGCAGCCCCAGCATTTT. Amino acid sequence: CAISESPGTGGQPQHF.